The 29 T cell receptor beta chains below were found in one sample sequenced in a study of T cells after yellow fever vaccination. Each CDR3 protein is one row after TCRdb ran MiXCR on the 5' RACE reads. The sample carries 200,000 to 250,000 distinct CDR3 sequences, roughly 7.2% recorded once. Sequencing used CD4+ T cells sorted from PBMCs, obtained 15 days after the yellow fever booster vaccination. These receptors were taken from a man aged 25 to 40 who received the YFV17D yellow fever vaccine.

The genes are TRBV30 and TRBJ1-2, with 10 bases matching TRBD1. The ends lost 4 bases at V and 8 bases at J; junction bases unmatched: 13. The CDR3 covers 15 residues. Germline-derived CDR1 and CDR2 are GTSNPN and SVGIG (reference sequence). The CDR3 reads CAWKPPGQGWSGYTF. The CDR3 nucleotides read TGTGCCTGGAAACCTCCGGGACAGGGGTGGTCGGGCTACACCTTC. Filled out from reference TRBV30 and TRBJ1-2, the complete variable domain reads SQTIHQWPATLVQPVGSPLSLECTVEGTSNPNLYWYRQAAGRGLQLLFYSVGIGQISSEVPQNLSASRPQDRQFILSSKKLLLSDSGFYLCAWKPPGQGWSGYTFGSGTRLTVV.

V gene TRBV12-3 or TRBV12-4 combines with J gene TRBJ2-3; D not certain. The CDR3 has 16 residues. V lost 1 base and J 2 bases, leaving 13 bases between the germline ends. The CDR3 sequence: CASSLGPLITTDTQYF. The CDR3 DNA sequence: TGTGCCAGCAGTTTAGGCCCCTTAATCACCACAGATACGCAGTATTTT.

This clonotype was seen ten or more times. The chain recombines TRBV7-9 with TRBJ2-5; perhaps TRBD2 as D (5 bases). Germline-derived CDR1 and CDR2 are SEHNR and FQNEAQ (reference sequence). The CDR3 runs 16 residues. V lost 5 bases and J 1 base, leaving 17 bases between the germline ends. The CDR3, as DNA: TGTGCCAGCAGCCGGGAACTGCCGTTAGTCCAAGAGACCCAGTACTTC. As protein: CASSRELPLVQETQYF.

Points on this clonotype: A much larger clone is a single base away; this may be a read error. The chain employs TRBV20-1 and TRBJ2-1, with a weak D call TRBD1 (5 bases). With 6 bases removed from V and 0 bases from J, the gap between germline ends came to 12 bases. Germline assignment: CDR1 DFQATT and CDR2 SNEGSKA (reference sequence). There are 14 residues in the CDR3. CDR3 coding DNA: TGCAGTGCGGGGCGGACGAGCTCCTACAATGAGCAGTTCTTC. It translates to CSAGRTSSYNEQFF.

This clonotype was observed a few times. The CDR3 loop reads CASSVGTSGGPQETQYF. As DNA, the CDR3 is TGTGCCAGCAGCGTTGGGACTAGCGGGGGCCCCCAAGAGACCCAGTACTTC. The V and J genes are TRBV9 and TRBJ2-5; 14 positions match TRBD2. Germline V gives CDR1 SGDLS, CDR2 YYNGEE. CDR3 length: 17 residues. V lost 2 bases to trimming and J lost 1 base; unmatched junction nucleotides: 4.

The chain joins TRBV9 to TRBJ1-6; D unclear. V gave up 3 bases and J gave up 6 bases, with 10 bases separating them. CDR1 and CDR2 (germline): SGDLS, YYNGEE. This CDR3 spans 14 amino acids. CDR3 region: CASSDRDSNSPLHF. The DNA for the CDR3 is TGTGCCAGCAGCGACCGGGATTCTAATTCACCCCTCCACTTT. Filled out from reference TRBV9 and TRBJ1-6, the complete variable domain reads DSGVTQTPKHLITATGQRVTLRCSPRSGDLSVYWYQQSLDQGLQFLIQYYNGEERAKGNILERFSAQQFPDLHSELNLSSLELGDSALYFCASSDRDSNSPLHFGNGTRLTVT.

Notes on this clonotype: Relative to the germline gene, one junction end is altered; a read error may explain this. V and J are TRBV5-5 and TRBJ2-2, with a tentative D call TRBD1 (6 bases). The CDR3 extends over 16 amino acids. Germline V CDR1 and CDR2: SGHKS, YYEKEE (reference sequence). CDR3 residues: CARSLIRGRGTGELFF. CDR3 sequence (DNA): TGTGCCCGCAGCTTGATCAGGGGACGAGGCACCGGGGAGCTGTTTTTT.

This clonotype was found a few times. The gene calls are TRBV7-9 and TRBJ2-7; no reliable D call. Trimming cost V 5 bases and J 6 bases, with 14 bases left between them. The CDR3 sequence is 13 residues long. Germline V lookup: CDR1 SEHNR, CDR2 FQNEAQ (reference sequence). The CDR3 DNA follows: TGTGCCAGCAGCGCGAGAGGAGATGCCGAGCAGTACTTC. This translates into CASSARGDAEQYF.

This clonotype has at least ten counts. CDR3 coding DNA: TGTGCCAGCAGTTACGTGATGGGACTCTTGTTCTTC. This gives the protein CASSYVMGLLFF. The V gene is TRBV6-2 or TRBV6-3, the J gene TRBJ2-1; perhaps TRBD2 as D (6 bases). The V and J ends lost 2 bases and 15 bases respectively, with 14 bases between them. CDR3 length equals 12 residues. Germline V CDR1 and CDR2: MNHEY, SVGEGT.

A few counts support this clonotype. The chain employs TRBV5-5 and TRBJ1-3, with D possibly matching TRBD1 (5 bases). The CDR3 has 14 residues. V dropped 2 bases and J dropped 2 bases, with 8 bases sitting between them. The germline CDR1 and CDR2 sequences are SGHKS and YYEKEE (reference sequence). The CDR3 DNA reads TGTGCCAGCAGCTTTGCAGGGACTGGAAACACCATATATTTT. It specifies CASSFAGTGNTIYF.

This clonotype was detected ten times or more. The rearrangement uses TRBV20-1 and TRBJ2-3; the D is unclear. Germline V CDR1 and CDR2: DFQATT, SNEGSKA (reference sequence). Deletions cut 5 bases from V and 2 bases from J, with 14 bases between. There are 14 residues in the CDR3. The CDR3 DNA reads TGCAGTGCTGAACCGTCACATTACACAGATACGCAGTATTTT. It encodes CSAEPSHYTDTQYF.

The chain employs TRBV27 and TRBJ1-1; 9 bases agree with TRBD1. V shed 3 bases and J 12 bases; nucleotides not matched to a gene: 8. Germline lookup yields CDR1 MNHEY and CDR2 SMNVEV (reference sequence). This CDR3 contains 13 residues. DNA for the CDR3: TGTGCCAGCAGTTTCGCAGGACAGGGGTTATCTTTCTTT. It encodes CASSFAGQGLSFF.

This clonotype was seen only a few times. The V gene is TRBV5-1, the J gene TRBJ2-7; tentative D call: TRBD1 (5 bases). V was pared by 2 bases and J by 2 bases, with 17 bases between. Germline CDR1 and CDR2: SGHRS and YFSETQ. The CDR3 contains 16 residues. The CDR3 coding sequence is TGCGCCAGCAGCTTTTCGAAGGACACTTTTCCCTACGAGCAGTACTTC. It is translated as CASSFSKDTFPYEQYF.

The table lists this clonotype with many counts. This chain links TRBV7-9 with TRBJ2-5; D ambiguous. Trimming stripped 11 bases from V and 5 bases from J, with 15 bases between. The CDR3 consists of 12 residues. Germline assignment: CDR1 SEHNR and CDR2 FQNEAQ (reference sequence). The CDR3 here is CAVGSVGETQYF. CDR3 DNA sequence: TGTGCCGTCGGGTCCGTTGGGGAGACCCAGTACTTC.

This clonotype has a count of ten or more. This chain links TRBV6-2 or TRBV6-3 with TRBJ2-1, with 11 bases fitting TRBD2. CDR3 length: 13 residues. Germline V gene lookup returns CDR1 MNHEY and CDR2 SVGEGT. J was trimmed by 9 bases and V by 6 bases; bases with no gene match: 4. This chain's CDR3 is CASRTSGSAEQFF. As DNA, the CDR3 is TGTGCCAGCAGAACTAGCGGGAGCGCTGAGCAGTTCTTC.

The gene calls are TRBV24-1 and TRBJ2-2; TRBD1 aligns across 9 bases. Germline CDR1 KGHDR, CDR2 SFDVKD. Germline trimming cut 3 bases from V and 3 bases from J; bases unmatched to any gene: 4. The CDR3 consists of 16 residues. The CDR3 nucleotides read TGTGCCACCAGTGATCCACGACAGGGGGACACCGGGGAGCTGTTTTTT. Protein: CATSDPRQGDTGELFF.

A few counts support this clonotype. The chain carries TRBV12-3 or TRBV12-4 and TRBJ2-7, with D perhaps matching TRBD1 (5 bases). V dropped 0 bases and J dropped 6 bases, with 12 bases sitting between them. CDR3 length equals 14 residues. The CDR3 is CASSLARAIGEQYF. The CDR3 nucleotides are TGTGCCAGCAGTTTAGCCAGGGCGATCGGCGAGCAGTACTTC.

The V gene is TRBV5-1, the J gene TRBJ2-1, with 9 bases matching TRBD2. Germline V gene data show CDR1 as SGHRS and CDR2 as YFSETQ. The CDR3 spans 15 residues. The V and J ends lost 0 bases and 9 bases, in that order; junction bases with no gene match: 7. In DNA form, the CDR3 reads TGCGCCAGCAGCTTGGAGGGCGGGAGGGCCGTTGAGCAGTTCTTC. Translated: CASSLEGGRAVEQFF.

The chain combines TRBV5-1 with TRBJ2-1, with TRBD1 as a possible D gene (6 bases). The CDR3 is made up of 15 amino acids. The V end lost 1 base, the J end lost 0 bases, and 8 bases lay between the germline ends. CDR1 is SGHRS, CDR2 YFSETQ, per germline. The CDR3 nucleotides are TGCGCCAGCAGCTTGAGGGGGACCTCCTACAATGAGCAGTTCTTC. It yields the protein CASSLRGTSYNEQFF.

In regard to this clonotype: A single base separates this from a much larger clone, so it may be a read error. V gene TRBV7-2 combines with J gene TRBJ2-7, with 7 bases fitting TRBD1. This CDR3 is built from 15 residues. Germline CDR1 and CDR2: SGHTA and FQGNSA. The V segment lost 5 bases and the J segment 5 bases; nucleotides outside the gene matches: 12. In DNA form, the CDR3 reads TGTGCCAGCAGCCTCTCCCCCGGGACAGCTAACGAGCAGTACTTC. Amino acid sequence: CASSLSPGTANEQYF.

In this sample, this clonotype turned up a few times. V is TRBV20-1 and J is TRBJ1-6; perhaps TRBD1 as D (6 bases). Germline-derived CDR1 and CDR2 are DFQATT and SNEGSKA (reference sequence). V was trimmed by 6 bases and J by 4 bases, leaving 22 bases between them. This CDR3 has 17 amino acids. CDR3 in amino acids: CSAPRGGGSAYNSPLHF. The DNA for the CDR3 is TGCAGTGCCCCAAGGGGGGGGGGTTCGGCTTATAATTCACCCCTCCACTTT.

In its sample, this clonotype was seen a few times. The chain recombines TRBV20-1 with TRBJ2-5; TRBD1 matches at 8 bases. This CDR3 has 13 residues. The germline CDR1 and CDR2 sequences are DFQATT and SNEGSKA (reference sequence). The trim removed 5 bases at V and 4 bases at J, leaving 6 bases unmatched. CDR3 coding DNA: TGCAGTGCTCCCGGACAGGGTCGAGAGACCCAGTACTTC. Encoded protein: CSAPGQGRETQYF.

About this clonotype: A read error may be the cause here, since a much bigger clone is one base away. The rearrangement links TRBV3-1 to TRBJ2-1; no reliable D call. Germline V gives CDR1 LGHDT, CDR2 YNNKEL (reference sequence). The CDR3 has 14 residues. CDR3 sequence (DNA): TGTGGCAGCAGCCAAGTAGAATGGGCCAATGAGCAGTTCTTC. It codes for CGSSQVEWANEQFF.

This clonotype was counted only a few times. The V and J genes are TRBV10-1 and TRBJ2-1, with D perhaps TRBD2 (5 bases). Germline-derived CDR1 and CDR2 are WNHNN and SYGVQD (reference sequence). Trimming removed 5 bases at V and 3 bases at J, with 11 bases between. This CDR3 spans 14 amino acids. The CDR3 region has the DNA TGCGCCAGCAGTCGGGGAGAAGTCTACAATGAGCAGTTCTTC. This gives the protein CASSRGEVYNEQFF.

This clonotype was detected a few times. This chain links TRBV6-5 with TRBJ2-7; possibly TRBD2 for D (6 bases). Trimming took off 4 bases at V and 6 bases at J, with 16 bases between the two ends. This CDR3 spans 14 amino acids. The germline CDR1 and CDR2 sequences are MNHEY and SVGAGI. The CDR3 DNA is TGTGCCAGCAGTTTAACCGGGAGCGGCTCCGAGCAGTACTTC. Residues: CASSLTGSGSEQYF.

The CDR3, as DNA: TGCGCCAGCAGCCAAGATTTCAGGAGCTTTGAAGCTTTCTTT. Translation gives CASSQDFRSFEAFF. The chain links TRBV4-3 to TRBJ1-1; D unclear. The CDR3 has 14 amino acids. Germline V lookup: CDR1 LGHNA, CDR2 YSLEER. V gave up 0 bases and J gave up 7 bases, with 12 bases separating them.

The chain carries TRBV6-1 and TRBJ2-7, with 12 bases matching TRBD1. This CDR3 region has 14 residues. The germline V gene has CDR1 MNHNS and CDR2 SASEGT. The ends lost 7 bases at V and 6 bases at J; junction bases unmatched: 7. Here the CDR3 reads CASTLGQGAVEQYF. CDR3 coding DNA: TGTGCCAGCACTCTGGGACAGGGGGCAGTCGAGCAGTACTTC.

The chain has TRBV25-1 and TRBJ2-1; 12 positions agree with TRBD2. The CDR3 spans 16 residues. Germline loops: CDR1 MGHDK, CDR2 SYGVNS. With V trimmed by 4 bases and J by 7 bases, 8 bases remained unmatched. The CDR3 reads CASSALTSGRFNEQFF. Written as DNA, the CDR3 is TGTGCCAGCAGTGCCTTGACTAGCGGGAGATTTAATGAGCAGTTCTTC.

The chain recombines TRBV12-3 or TRBV12-4 with TRBJ1-4; possible D gene TRBD1, 5 bases. V was cut by 2 bases and J by 5 bases, with 6 bases left in between. The CDR3 loop spans 13 amino acids. DNA for the CDR3: TGTGCCAGCAGTTTACAGGGAAATGAAAAACTGTTTTTT. This codes for CASSLQGNEKLFF.